These T cell receptor beta chains were read from a single sample in a study of metastatic and nonmetastatic thyroid tumors. TCRdb called clones again from the PCR reads with MiXCR. The data contain roughly 90,000 clones, 15% of them singletons. Material: blood. The receptors originated from a female donor with papillary thyroid cancer or a benign thyroid nodule (not recorded which). Some clones in this sample may be carry-over from other donors' samples. The CDR3 runs from the conserved cysteine through the conserved F or W. The D gene is left open where the match is weak. Part of the rows lack a size; the others show once, few, many or a class for expanded clones.

TRBJ2-7 NA NA TRBV19 TGTGCCAGTAGATTTGGGACATGGGATTACGAGCAGTACTTC CASRFGTWDYEQYF
TRBJ1-5 many TRBD1 TRBV28 TGTGCCAGCAGCTCCGGGACAGGGGGCGACTGGCGGAATCAGCCCCAGCATTTT CASSSGTGGDWRNQPQHF
TRBJ2-3 few TRBD2 TRBV5-4 TGTGCCAGCAGCTCCCTTCTAGCGGGGGGGCCAGATACGCAGTATTTT CASSSLLAGGPDTQYF
TRBJ1-1 NA NA TRBV30 TGTGCCTGGAGTTCCTGGACCGGGACCGTTGGTTACACTGAAGCTTTCTTT CAWSSWTGTVGYTEAFF
TRBJ2-2 many NA TRBV27 TGTGCCAGCAGTTTACGGGTTGTACGTAGTGGAACGAACACCGGGGAGCTGTTTTTT CASSLRVVRSGTNTGELFF
TRBJ1-4 many NA TRBV5-1 TGCGCCAGCAGCTTGGATCAGAACGGTGAAAAACTGTTTTTT CASSLDQNGEKLFF
TRBJ1-5 many TRBD1 TRBV6-2/TRBV6-3 TGTGCCACCTGGGACAGAGGGCCCAATCAGCCCCAGCATTTT CATWDRGPNQPQHF
TRBJ1-5 many NA TRBV5-1 TGCGCCAGCAGCTTACTGGGACATAGCAATCAGCCCCAGCATTTT CASSLLGHSNQPQHF
TRBJ1-5 many NA TRBV11-2 TGTGCCAGCAGCCCAGGACGGGACCAGCCCCAGCATTTT CASSPGRDQPQHF
TRBJ2-1 many TRBD2 TRBV10-1 TGCGCCAGCAGTTTCGGACTAGCGGGTTCCAGGAATGAGCAGTTCTTC CASSFGLAGSRNEQFF
TRBJ1-2 NA NA TRBV11-2 TGTGCCAGCAGCTTATATGGGCCCGACAGACGATATGGCTACACCTTC CASSLYGPDRRYGYTF
TRBJ2-2 many TRBD1 TRBV11-2 TGTGCCAGCAGCCCCGGACAGGGGGCGATCGCCGGGGAGCTGTTTTTT CASSPGQGAIAGELFF
TRBJ1-5 few TRBD1 TRBV28 TGTGCCGGCAATGGAGGGCGTCAGGGGGATCAGCACCAGCATTTT CAGNGGRQGDQHQHF
TRBJ1-2 many NA TRBV10-3 TGTGCCATCAGTGAGTCGAACTATGGCTACACCTTC CAISESNYGYTF
TRBJ2-7 many NA TRBV20-1 TGCAGTGCCCGGCCATTTGGGGGCGCGATCTACGAGCAGTACTTC CSARPFGGAIYEQYF
TRBJ2-5 NA NA TRBV20-1 TGCAGTGCTGAACCGATCGGTCGAGAGACCCAGTACTTC CSAEPIGRETQYF
TRBJ2-7 many NA TRBV7-8 TGTGCCAGCAGCTTAGCACATCTCCCCTACGAGCAGTACTTC CASSLAHLPYEQYF
TRBJ2-3 NA NA TRBV4-1 TGCGCCAGCAGCCAAGAGGGGGGTACAGATACGCAGTATTTT CASSQEGGTDTQYF
TRBJ2-3 NA NA TRBV20-1 TGCAGTGCTGTGGGGAAAATAGGCACAGATACGCAGTATTTT CSAVGKIGTDTQYF
TRBJ2-1 NA NA TRBV7-2 TGTGCCAGCAGCTTAGGGCCGGGCCCCAACGGTTATGAGCAGTTCTTC CASSLGPGPNGYEQFF
TRBJ1-5 many TRBD1 TRBV6-5 TGTGCCAGCAGTTACGGACAGGATCAGCCCCAGCATTTT CASSYGQDQPQHF
TRBJ2-1 NA TRBD1 TRBV4-1 TGCGCCAGCACCTTCCAGGGACAGGGGTACAATGAGCAGTTCTTC CASTFQGQGYNEQFF
TRBJ1-5 many NA TRBV6-1 TGTGCCAGCAGTGGCGGGGACTATAGCAATCAGCCCCAGCATTTT CASSGGDYSNQPQHF
TRBJ2-3 many NA TRBV28 TGTGCCAGCAGCCCAACGGACTTGCGGAATACGCAGTATTTT CASSPTDLRNTQYF
TRBJ2-7 many NA TRBV28 TGTGCCAGCAGTTGGGGGGGGGGGGACAGGTCCACCTACGAGCAGTACTTC CASSWGGGDRSTYEQYF
TRBJ2-6 NA TRBD1 TRBV28 TGTGCCAGCATTGTGGCCGGGACAGGCGACTCTGGGGCCAACGTCCTTACTTTC CASIVAGTGDSGANVLTF
TRBJ2-7 many NA TRBV6-2/TRBV6-3 TGTGCCAGCAGCCTTGCGGTGGAGCAGTACTTC CASSLAVEQYF
TRBJ2-7 many TRBD1 TRBV2 TGTGCCAGCAGACTTACAGGGGGCCCTTCCTACGAGCAGTACTTC CASRLTGGPSYEQYF
TRBJ1-5 many NA TRBV28 TGTGCCAGCACTGAGGACACCGAAAATCAGCCCCAGCATTTT CASTEDTENQPQHF
TRBJ2-7 many TRBD2 TRBV11-2 TGTGCCAGCAGCTTACGAGGATCTAGCGGGGCGGCCTACGAGCGGTACTTC CASSLRGSSGAAYERYF
TRBJ2-5 many NA TRBV6-5 TGTGCCAGCAGTTACCCAGGGTCTAGAGAGACCCAGTACTTC CASSYPGSRETQYF
TRBJ1-6 medium-sized TRBD1 TRBV6-1 TGTGCCAGCACCCGACAGGGGCACTCACCCCTCCACTTT CASTRQGHSPLHF
TRBJ1-3 NA TRBD1 TRBV10-2 TGCGCCAGCAGTGGGACAGGGACTGGAAACACCATATATTTT CASSGTGTGNTIYF
TRBJ2-1 many TRBD2 TRBV20-1 TGCAGTGCTAGCTTCGGGGGAGGGTTCAATGAGCAGTTCTTC CSASFGGGFNEQFF
TRBJ2-7 many NA TRBV6-1 TGTGCCAGCAGCCTCCGGGACAAAGCCTACGAGCAGTACTTC CASSLRDKAYEQYF
TRBJ2-2 many NA TRBV30 TGTGCCTGGAGTGTACGGATGAACACCGGGGAGCTGTTTTTT CAWSVRMNTGELFF
TRBJ2-2 many NA TRBV28 TGTGCCAGCAGTCGGGGGAACACCGGGGAGCTGTTTTTT CASSRGNTGELFF
TRBJ2-1 many NA TRBV5-6 TGTGCCAGCAGCCAGACGTGGGGAAATGAGCAGTTCTTC CASSQTWGNEQFF
TRBJ1-2 many NA TRBV4-2 TGTGCCAGCAGCCAAGGCCGCCTTGGCCAGGACTATGGCTACACCTTC CASSQGRLGQDYGYTF
TRBJ1-6 many TRBD1 TRBV5-4 TGTGCCAGCAGCATAGACAGGGGGGGTGGGCCCCTCCACTTT CASSIDRGGGPLHF
TRBJ2-2 many TRBD1 TRBV12-3/TRBV12-4 TGTGCCAGCAGTCCAAGAACAGGGGGCGCGAACACCGGGGAGCTGTTTTTT CASSPRTGGANTGELFF
TRBJ2-7 few NA TRBV28 TGTGCCAGCAGTTTATACTCCCTGGGGTCGTACGAGCATTACTTC CASSLYSLGSYEHYF
TRBJ2-1 many TRBD2 TRBV7-9 TGTGCCAGCAGCTTAGGTAGCGGGGGGCTCCTTAACAATGAGCAGTTCTTC CASSLGSGGLLNNEQFF
TRBJ2-7 many TRBD1 TRBV15 TGTGCCACCAGCAGAGGGGACAGTATGTACGAGCAGTACTTC CATSRGDSMYEQYF
TRBJ2-7 many NA TRBV5-1 TGCGCCAGCAGCTTGGCTGCAGGTTCACGGGGGTTTTCCTACGAGCAGTACTTC CASSLAAGSRGFSYEQYF
TRBJ2-5 many TRBD1 TRBV4-2 TGTGCCAGCAGCCAAGATCTAGGGGGCCCGCGTGGGACCCAGTACTTC CASSQDLGGPRGTQYF
TRBJ2-7 many NA TRBV5-8 TGTGCCAGCAGCCCCCCCTCGGCGGGGTACTACGAGCAGTACTTC CASSPPSAGYYEQYF
TRBJ1-3 few TRBD1 TRBV13 TGTGCCAGCAGCCCTACAGGGGCCGGAAACACCATATATTTT CASSPTGAGNTIYF
TRBJ1-6 many TRBD1 TRBV9 TGTGCCAGCAGCGTAGGGGGACAGGATAATTCACCCCTCCACTTT CASSVGGQDNSPLHF
TRBJ2-5 many NA TRBV18 TGTGCCAGCTCACGGAAGGCTGGGGAGACCCAGTACTTC CASSRKAGETQYF
TRBJ1-6 NA NA TRBV6-5 TGTGCCAGCAGTTACTCCGAGGGGAATTCACCCCTCCACTTT CASSYSEGNSPLHF
TRBJ2-5 NA NA TRBV5-8 TGTGCCAGCAGTCCGATGGGGGTTGGGGTAGAGACCCAGTACTTC CASSPMGVGVETQYF
TRBJ1-3 many NA TRBV5-1 TGCGCCAGCAGTTGGTCCGGGGCACCTTCTGGAAACACCATATATTTT CASSWSGAPSGNTIYF
TRBJ1-2 many NA TRBV27 TGTGCCAGCAGTTTAAAAGCCCAGGACAGCTGGCATGGCTACACCTTC CASSLKAQDSWHGYTF
TRBJ1-6 few NA TRBV6-1 TGTACCAGAAGTGAACGGTCATTAAATTCACCCCTCCACTTT CTRSERSLNSPLHF
TRBJ2-7 NA TRBD2 TRBV30 TGTGCCTGGAGTGGACTAGCGGGAGAATCCGAGCAGTACTTC CAWSGLAGESEQYF
TRBJ1-1 once NA TRBV20-1 TGCAGTTCCCGTATAGCCGGGGCCCAGAACACTGAAGCTTTCTTT CSSRIAGAQNTEAFF